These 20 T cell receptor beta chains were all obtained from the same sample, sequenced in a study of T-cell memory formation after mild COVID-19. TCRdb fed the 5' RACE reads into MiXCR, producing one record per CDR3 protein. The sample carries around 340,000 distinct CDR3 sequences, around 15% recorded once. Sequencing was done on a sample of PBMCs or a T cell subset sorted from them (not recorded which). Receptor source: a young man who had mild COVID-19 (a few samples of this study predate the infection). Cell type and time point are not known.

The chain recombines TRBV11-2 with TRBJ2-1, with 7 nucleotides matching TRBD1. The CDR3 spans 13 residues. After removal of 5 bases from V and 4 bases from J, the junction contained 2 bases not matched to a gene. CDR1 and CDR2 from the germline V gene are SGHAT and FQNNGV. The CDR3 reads CASSQDRYNEQFF. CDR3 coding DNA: TGTGCCAGCAGCCAGGACAGGTACAATGAGCAGTTCTTC.

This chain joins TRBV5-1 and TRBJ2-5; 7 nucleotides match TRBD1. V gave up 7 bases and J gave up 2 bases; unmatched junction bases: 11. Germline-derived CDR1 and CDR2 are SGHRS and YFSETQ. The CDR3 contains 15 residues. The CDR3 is CASGPGTAGQETQYF. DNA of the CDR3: TGCGCCAGCGGTCCCGGGACAGCCGGTCAAGAGACCCAGTACTTC. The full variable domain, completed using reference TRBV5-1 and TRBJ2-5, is KAGVTQTPRYLIKTRGQQVTLSCSPISGHRSVSWYQQTPGQGLQFLFEYFSETQRNKGNFPGRFSGRQFSNSRSEMNVSTLELGDSALYLCASGPGTAGQETQYFGPGTRLLVL.

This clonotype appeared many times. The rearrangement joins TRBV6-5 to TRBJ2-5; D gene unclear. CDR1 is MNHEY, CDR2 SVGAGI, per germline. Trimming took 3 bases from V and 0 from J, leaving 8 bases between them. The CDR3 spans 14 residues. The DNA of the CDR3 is TGTGCCAGCAGTTATAAGGCGAACCAAGAGACCCAGTACTTC. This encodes CASSYKANQETQYF.

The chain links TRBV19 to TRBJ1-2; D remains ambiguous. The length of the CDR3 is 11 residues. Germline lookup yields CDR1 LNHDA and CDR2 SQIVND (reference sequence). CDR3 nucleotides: TGTGCTACCGGGCATAACTATGGCTACACCTTC. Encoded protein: CATGHNYGYTF.

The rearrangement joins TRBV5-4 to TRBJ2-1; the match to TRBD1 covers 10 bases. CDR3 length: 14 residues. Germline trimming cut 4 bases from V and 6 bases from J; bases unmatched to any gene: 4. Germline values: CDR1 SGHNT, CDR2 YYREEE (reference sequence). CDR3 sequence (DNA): TGTGCCAGCAGCGGGGGACAGGGGAGCAATGAGCAGTTCTTC. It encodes CASSGGQGSNEQFF.

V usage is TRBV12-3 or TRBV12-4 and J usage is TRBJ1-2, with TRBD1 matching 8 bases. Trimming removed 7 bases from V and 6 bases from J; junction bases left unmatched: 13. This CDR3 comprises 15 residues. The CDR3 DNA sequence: TGTGCCAGCACCCCAGGACAGGGACGAGGCCATGGCTACACCTTC. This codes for CASTPGQGRGHGYTF.

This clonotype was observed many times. CDR3 sequence reads: CASSVPGGEQYV. Here the CDR3 DNA reads TGCGCCAGCAGCGTCCCCGGGGGCGAGCAGTACGTC. This chain connects TRBV5-1 to TRBJ2-7, with a possible D match to TRBD2 (6 bases). The CDR3 runs 12 residues. V gave up 4 bases and J gave up 6 bases, with 11 bases separating them. CDR1 and CDR2 (germline): SGHRS, YFSETQ.

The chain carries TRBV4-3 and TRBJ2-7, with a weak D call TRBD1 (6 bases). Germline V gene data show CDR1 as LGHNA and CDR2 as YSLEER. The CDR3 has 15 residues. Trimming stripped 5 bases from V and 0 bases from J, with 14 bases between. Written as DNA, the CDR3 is TGCGCCAGCAGCGGATACAGGGACCCCTCCTACGAGCAGTACGTC. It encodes CASSGYRDPSYEQYV.

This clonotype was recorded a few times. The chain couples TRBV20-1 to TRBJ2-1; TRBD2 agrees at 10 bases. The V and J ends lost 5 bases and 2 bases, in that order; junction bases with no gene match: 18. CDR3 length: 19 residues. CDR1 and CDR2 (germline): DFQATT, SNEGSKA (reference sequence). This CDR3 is CSARRQGSLGLAPYNEQFF. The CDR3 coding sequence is TGCAGTGCTCGCCGACAGGGTAGTTTGGGACTAGCGCCCTACAATGAGCAGTTCTTC.

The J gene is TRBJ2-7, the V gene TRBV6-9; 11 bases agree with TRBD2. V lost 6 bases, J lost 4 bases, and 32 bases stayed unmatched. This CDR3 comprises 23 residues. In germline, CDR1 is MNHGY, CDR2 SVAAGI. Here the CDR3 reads CASSRIPLLAGEVTARILYEQYV. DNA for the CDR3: TGTGCCAGCAGCCGTATTCCCCTACTAGCGGGGGAAGTAACAGCTCGTATTTTATACGAGCAGTACGTC.

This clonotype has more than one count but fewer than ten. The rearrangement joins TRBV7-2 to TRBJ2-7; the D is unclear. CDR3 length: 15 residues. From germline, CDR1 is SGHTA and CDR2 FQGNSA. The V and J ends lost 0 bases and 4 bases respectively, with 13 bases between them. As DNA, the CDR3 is TGTGCCAGCAGCTTAGCGCGAGCTGGTAGGTACGAGCAGTACGTC. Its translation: CASSLARAGRYEQYV.

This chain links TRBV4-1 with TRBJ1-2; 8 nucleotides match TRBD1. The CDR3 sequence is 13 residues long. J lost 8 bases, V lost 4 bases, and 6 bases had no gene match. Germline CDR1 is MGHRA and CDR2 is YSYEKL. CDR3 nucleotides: TGCGCCAGCAGCCGACAGGGGATCCAAGGCTACACCTTC. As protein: CASSRQGIQGYTF.

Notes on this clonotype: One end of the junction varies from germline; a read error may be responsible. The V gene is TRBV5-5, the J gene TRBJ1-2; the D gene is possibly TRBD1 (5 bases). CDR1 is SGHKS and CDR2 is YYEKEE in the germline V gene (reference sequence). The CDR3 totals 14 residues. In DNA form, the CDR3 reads TGTGCCAGAAGCTTGTTGGGGCAAAACTATGGCTACACCTTC. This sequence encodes CARSLLGQNYGYTF.

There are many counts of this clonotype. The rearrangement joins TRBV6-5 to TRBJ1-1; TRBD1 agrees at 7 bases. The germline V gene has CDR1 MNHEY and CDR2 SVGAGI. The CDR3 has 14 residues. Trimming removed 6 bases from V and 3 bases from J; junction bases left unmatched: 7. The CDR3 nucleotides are TGTGCCAGCAGCTACGGGACAGCCGACACTGAAGCTTTCTTT. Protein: CASSYGTADTEAFF.

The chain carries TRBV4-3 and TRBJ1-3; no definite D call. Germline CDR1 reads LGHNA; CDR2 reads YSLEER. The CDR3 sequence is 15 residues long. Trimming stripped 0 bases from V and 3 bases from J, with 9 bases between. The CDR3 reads CASSQDNVDGNTIYF. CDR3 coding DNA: TGCGCCAGCAGCCAAGATAATGTCGATGGAAACACCATATATTTT.

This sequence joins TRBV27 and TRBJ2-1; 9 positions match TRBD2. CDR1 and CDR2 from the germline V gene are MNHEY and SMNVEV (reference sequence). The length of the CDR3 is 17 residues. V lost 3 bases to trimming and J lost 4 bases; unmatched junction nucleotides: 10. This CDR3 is CASSLKTRGGPYNEQFF. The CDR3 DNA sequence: TGTGCCAGCAGTTTGAAGACGCGGGGGGGCCCATACAATGAGCAGTTCTTC.

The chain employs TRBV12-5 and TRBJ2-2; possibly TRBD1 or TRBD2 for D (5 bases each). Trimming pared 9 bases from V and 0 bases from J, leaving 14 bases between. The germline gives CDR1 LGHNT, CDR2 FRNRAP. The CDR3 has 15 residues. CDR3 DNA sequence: TGTGCTAGCTTAGAGGGGTTCGCGAACACCGGGGAGCTGTTTTTT. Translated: CASLEGFANTGELFF.

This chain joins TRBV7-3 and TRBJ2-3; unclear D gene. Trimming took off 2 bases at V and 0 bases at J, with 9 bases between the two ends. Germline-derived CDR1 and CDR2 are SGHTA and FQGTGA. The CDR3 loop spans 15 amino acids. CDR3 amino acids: CASSLSSGSTDTQYF. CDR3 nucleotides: TGTGCCAGCAGCTTATCATCCGGGAGCACAGATACGCAGTATTTT.

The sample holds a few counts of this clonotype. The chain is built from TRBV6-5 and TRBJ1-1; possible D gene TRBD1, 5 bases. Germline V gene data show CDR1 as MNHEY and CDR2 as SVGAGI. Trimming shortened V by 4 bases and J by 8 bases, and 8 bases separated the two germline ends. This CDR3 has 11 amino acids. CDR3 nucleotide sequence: TGTGCCAGCAGTTCAGGGAACGAAGCTTTCTTT. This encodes CASSSGNEAFF.

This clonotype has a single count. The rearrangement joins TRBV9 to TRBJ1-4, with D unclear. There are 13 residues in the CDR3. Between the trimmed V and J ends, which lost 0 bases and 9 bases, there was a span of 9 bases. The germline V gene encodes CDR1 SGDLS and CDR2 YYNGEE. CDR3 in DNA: TGTGCCAGCAGCGTAGTCCCCGGGCAAAAACTGTTTTTT. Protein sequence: CASSVVPGQKLFF.